This T cell receptor beta chain was profiled in a study of tumor-infiltrating lymphocytes in primary liver carcinoma. Background on the study: These patients were men and women whose ages were 30 to 69 years.

Priming with a constant-region primer yielded TCR beta cDNA from 450 to 600 ng total RNA. Generation of the TCR beta libraries relied on three nested multiplex PCR rounds using slightly modified ARM-PCR. Use of TRBV1-TRBV30 forward primers with a C-beta reverse primer characterized the first two PCR rounds, which lasted nine to eleven cycles each. TCRdb fed the multiplex PCR reads into MiXCR, producing one record per CDR3 protein. The sample lists some 43,000 distinct CDR3 sequences, 65% to 80% occurring once. Trimming removed 3 bases from V and 6 bases from J, with 15 bases in between. The CDR3 length is 14 residues. Germline assignment: CDR1 SGHAT and CDR2 FQNNGV. Co-extraction of RNA and DNA was performed on about 19-33 mg of unsorted bulk tissue.

The sequenced sample consisted of liver tumor tissue from sampling region 5. Subset here: tumor region T5, tumor centre. The chain joins TRBV11-2 to TRBJ2-7; D is unclear. This receptor was taken from a middle-aged man with primary liver carcinoma and hepatitis B virus infection. The CDR3 region has the DNA TGTGCCAGCAGCTTCGGAGTTCCTCGAATCGAGCAGTACTTC. Protein sequence: CASSFGVPRIEQYF.